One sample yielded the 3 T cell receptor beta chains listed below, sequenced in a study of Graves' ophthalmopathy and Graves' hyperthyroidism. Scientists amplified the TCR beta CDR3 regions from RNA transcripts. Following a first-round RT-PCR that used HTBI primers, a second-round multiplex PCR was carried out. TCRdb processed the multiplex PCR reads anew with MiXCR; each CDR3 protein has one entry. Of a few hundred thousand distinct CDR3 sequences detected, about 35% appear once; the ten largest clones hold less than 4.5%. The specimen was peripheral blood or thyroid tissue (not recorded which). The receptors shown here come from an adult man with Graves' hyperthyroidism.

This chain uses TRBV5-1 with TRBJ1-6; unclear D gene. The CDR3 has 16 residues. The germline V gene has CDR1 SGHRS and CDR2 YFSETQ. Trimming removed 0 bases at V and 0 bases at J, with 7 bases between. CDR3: CASSLARGSYNSPLHF. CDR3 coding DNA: TGCGCCAGCAGCTTGGCCCGGGGCTCCTATAATTCACCCCTCCACTTT.

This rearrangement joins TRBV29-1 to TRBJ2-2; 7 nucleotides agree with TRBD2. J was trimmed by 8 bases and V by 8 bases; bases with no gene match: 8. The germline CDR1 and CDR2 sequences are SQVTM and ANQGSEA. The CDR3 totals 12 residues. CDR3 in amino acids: CSSWGEGGELFF. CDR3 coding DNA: TGCAGCTCCTGGGGGGAGGGGGGGGAGCTGTTTTTT.

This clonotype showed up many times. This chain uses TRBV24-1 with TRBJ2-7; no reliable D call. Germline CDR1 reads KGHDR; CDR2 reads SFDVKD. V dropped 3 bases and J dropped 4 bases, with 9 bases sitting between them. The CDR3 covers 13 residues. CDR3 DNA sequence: TGTGCCACCAGTGATCAGAGAGCGTACGAGCAGTACTTC. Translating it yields CATSDQRAYEQYF.